This TCR beta chain was identified during a study of early T cells in non-severe SARS-CoV-2 infection. TCRdb re-called the 5' RACE reads through MiXCR, storing one row per CDR3 protein. The table shows some 50,000 distinct CDR3 sequences, with about 9.7% occurring only once. This clonotype was counted ten times or more. The length of the CDR3 is 15 residues. V shed 3 bases and J shed 7 bases, with 20 bases lying between them. Germline V lookup: CDR1 SGDLS, CDR2 YYNGEE. This clonotype originated in an adult who was a healthcare worker with PCR-confirmed SARS-CoV-2 infection or an uninfected control (not recorded which). Specimen: whole blood. V is TRBV9 and J is TRBJ2-7, with D tentatively TRBD1 (7 bases). CDR3 bases: TGTGCCAGCAGCGCAGGCGGGACAGCCGGTCGGGAGCAGTACTTC. It yields the protein CASSAGGTAGREQYF.